These T cell receptor beta chains were read from a single sample in a study of T-cell reconstitution after alpha-beta-depleted transplantation in children. TCRdb fed the PCR reads into MiXCR, producing one record per CDR3 protein. The table records around 200,000 distinct CDR3 sequences, about a tenth of them present only once. The sequenced sample was PBMCs from the stem cell graft donor, obtained from the stem cell graft. The source of these receptors is a human donor who donated a stem cell graft to a child with acute lymphoblastic leukemia. Each CDR3 is given with its conserved first and last residue. D genes are given only for firm matches. The size field is filled for only some rows; it gives once, few, many or a size class.

NA,NA,TRBV20-1,TRBJ2-7,TGCAGTGCTAGAGGGGACGGAACCTACGAGCAGTACTTC,CSARGDGTYEQYF
NA,NA,TRBV2,TRBJ1-1,TGTGCCAGCGGGTCAACAGGCCCGAACACTGAAGCTTTCTTT,CASGSTGPNTEAFF
NA,NA,TRBV7-9,TRBJ1-2,TGTGCCAGCAGCCCCCCGGGGGGAAGCTATGGCTACACCTTC,CASSPPGGSYGYTF
NA,NA,TRBV29-1,TRBJ2-6,TGCAGCGCCGGTTTAGACCGCCCGATCTCTGGGGCCAACGTCCTGACTTTC,CSAGLDRPISGANVLTF
many,NA,TRBV29-1,TRBJ2-2,TGCAGCGTTGAGAACACCGGGGAGCTGTTTTTT,CSVENTGELFF
few,NA,TRBV9,TRBJ1-1,TGTGCCAGCGGCAGACAGCCTGAAGCTTTCTTT,CASGRQPEAFF
few,NA,TRBV13,TRBJ2-2,TGTGCCAGCAGCTTATATCCAGCGAACACCGGGGAGCTGTTTTTT,CASSLYPANTGELFF
few,NA,TRBV10-3,TRBJ2-7,TGTGCCATCAGTGCGGCAGGGGTGTCCTACGAGCAGTACTTC,CAISAAGVSYEQYF
NA,TRBD1,TRBV25-1,TRBJ1-2,TGTGCCAGCCTAAGGACAGGGGGGATCTACACCTTC,CASLRTGGIYTF
NA,NA,TRBV20-1,TRBJ1-5,TGCAGTGCTAGATCCCCCCAGGGCAATCAGCCCCAGCATTTT,CSARSPQGNQPQHF
many,NA,TRBV24-1,TRBJ2-3,TGTGCCACCAGTGATTTGCAAGATATGGGGCTGGGTACGCAGTATTTT,CATSDLQDMGLGTQYF
few,TRBD2,TRBV18,TRBJ2-3,TGTGCCAGCTCACCACTTGGGCTAGCGGTGGTCACAGATACGCAGTATTTT,CASSPLGLAVVTDTQYF
NA,TRBD1,TRBV5-5,TRBJ2-7,TGTGCCAGCAGCTTGGCCTCGGCAGGGGGCGAGCAGTACTTC,CASSLASAGGEQYF
many,TRBD1,TRBV12-3/TRBV12-4,TRBJ2-3,TGTGCCAGTCGGACAGGGGTCTCGACAGATACGCAGTATTTT,CASRTGVSTDTQYF
NA,NA,TRBV27,TRBJ1-2,TGTGCCAGCAGCACTACAATCGGACGCAACTATGGCTACACCTTC,CASSTTIGRNYGYTF
many,TRBD2,TRBV4-3,TRBJ2-5,TGCGCCAGCAGCCAATCACTAGCGGGGCAAGAGACCCAGTACTTC,CASSQSLAGQETQYF
many,TRBD1,TRBV3-1,TRBJ2-7,TGTGCCAGCAGCTCCTTGCCGGGACAGGGGGCGAGTAGGACCTACGAGCAGTACTTC,CASSSLPGQGASRTYEQYF
many,NA,TRBV27,TRBJ2-2,TGTGCCAGCAGCCTTTTGGGGAACACCGGGGAGCTGTTTTTT,CASSLLGNTGELFF
few,NA,TRBV29-1,TRBJ2-5,TGCAGCGCGATGATGTCTACCACCGGAGAGACCCAGTACTTC,CSAMMSTTGETQYF
many,NA,TRBV2,TRBJ1-4,TGTGCCAGCAGTGAAATGCCTCAGAGTGAAAAACTGTTTTTT,CASSEMPQSEKLFF
NA,NA,TRBV7-2,TRBJ2-1,TGTGCCAGCACGGGGAATGAGCAGTTCTTC,CASTGNEQFF
many,TRBD2,TRBV10-3,TRBJ2-1,TGTGCCATCAGTGAGTCGACTAGCGGGGGTGTGGGTGAGCAGTTCTTC,CAISESTSGGVGEQFF
many,NA,TRBV7-9,TRBJ2-1,TGTGCCAGCAGCTTAGAGGCCGACAATGAGCAGTTCTTC,CASSLEADNEQFF
few,NA,TRBV11-2,TRBJ2-7,TGTGCCAGCAGCTTAGACTCTTATCGGGGTGGTTCCTACGAGCAGTACTTC,CASSLDSYRGGSYEQYF
few,NA,TRBV14,TRBJ1-2,TGTGCCAGCAGCCAGGGGGGAACTAACTATGGCTACACCTTC,CASSQGGTNYGYTF
few,TRBD1,TRBV10-1,TRBJ1-1,TGCGCCAGCAGTTTAACAGGGGAGGGCACTGAAGCTTTCTTT,CASSLTGEGTEAFF
NA,NA,TRBV7-2,TRBJ2-2,TGTGCCAGCAGCTTGAGTCGGGTTGCCGGGGAGCTGTTTTTT,CASSLSRVAGELFF
many,NA,TRBV10-3,TRBJ2-5,TGTGCCATCAGCAAAGTAGGAGAGACCCAGTACTTC,CAISKVGETQYF
NA,TRBD1,TRBV3-1,TRBJ1-1,TGTGCCAGCTCACGCTTTGGACAGGGGAGTAGCGGCACTGAAGCTTTCTTT,CASSRFGQGSSGTEAFF
many,TRBD2,TRBV2,TRBJ2-1,TGTGCCAGCAGTGATCTGCGGGGGGTATACAATGAGCAGTTCTTC,CASSDLRGVYNEQFF
many,NA,TRBV2,TRBJ2-1,TGTGCCAGCAGCGTCGGGGCCCACGATGAGCAGTTCTTC,CASSVGAHDEQFF
few,NA,TRBV6-1,TRBJ1-2,TGTGCCAGCAGTGAAGCCCGGCCAGGCGGACCGTATGGCTACACCTTC,CASSEARPGGPYGYTF
few,NA,TRBV7-2,TRBJ2-7,TGTGCCAGCAGCGACCCAGGGCTATACGAGCAGTACTTC,CASSDPGLYEQYF
few,TRBD1,TRBV5-1,TRBJ2-2,TGCGCCAGCCGACCGGGACAGATAGACACCGGGGAGCTGTTTTTT,CASRPGQIDTGELFF
NA,NA,TRBV3-1,TRBJ2-5,TGTGCCAGCAGCCCATGGATAACCCAAGAGACCCAGTACTTC,CASSPWITQETQYF
few,NA,TRBV20-1,TRBJ2-3,TGCAGTGCTGTGTCCGGACGTACTAGCACAGATACGCAGTATTTT,CSAVSGRTSTDTQYF
NA,TRBD1,TRBV5-1,TRBJ2-7,TGCGCCAGCAGCAAGGGACAGGGGTTTGGGTCCTACGAGCAGTACTTC,CASSKGQGFGSYEQYF
many,NA,TRBV4-3,TRBJ2-3,TGCGCCAGCAGCCCCCGGGGCTGGGAAGGAGATACGCAGTATTTT,CASSPRGWEGDTQYF
few,NA,TRBV20-1,TRBJ2-3,TGCAGTGCTCGAACGGGACTTCAAAACACAGATACGCAGTATTTT,CSARTGLQNTDTQYF
many,NA,TRBV5-1,TRBJ2-7,TGCGCCAGCAGCCTAGCGCACAGGGACTACGAGCAGTACTTC,CASSLAHRDYEQYF
NA,NA,TRBV4-2,TRBJ2-1,TGTGCCAGCAGCCCCAGCCTTGGGGATGAGCAGTTCTTC,CASSPSLGDEQFF
many,TRBD1,TRBV10-3,TRBJ2-3,TGTGCCACCGTCTCCGGGACAGGGGGCACAGATACGCAGTATTTT,CATVSGTGGTDTQYF
many,TRBD2,TRBV9,TRBJ2-1,TGTGCCAGCAGCGCGGGTTTAGGCGGGGGTCCCTACAATGAGCAGTTCTTC,CASSAGLGGGPYNEQFF
NA,TRBD2,TRBV7-9,TRBJ2-1,TGTGCCAGCAGCTTTAGCGGGGGGGAGCAGTTCTTC,CASSFSGGEQFF